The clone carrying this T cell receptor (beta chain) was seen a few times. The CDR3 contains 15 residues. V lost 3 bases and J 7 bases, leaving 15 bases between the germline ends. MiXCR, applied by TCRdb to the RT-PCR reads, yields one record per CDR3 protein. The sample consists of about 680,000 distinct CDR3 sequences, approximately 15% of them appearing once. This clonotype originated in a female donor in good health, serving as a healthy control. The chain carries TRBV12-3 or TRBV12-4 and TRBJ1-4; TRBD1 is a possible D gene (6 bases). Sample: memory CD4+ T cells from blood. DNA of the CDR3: TGTGCCAGCAGTTTCCAGGCAGGGGCGGGTGAAAAACTGTTTTTT. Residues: CASSFQAGAGEKLFF.